The 31 T cell receptor beta chains listed next were all sequenced from one sample in a study of identical twins. TCRdb reprocessed the 5' RACE reads with MiXCR, giving one entry per CDR3 protein. Of about 690,000 distinct CDR3 sequences listed, over 20% are singletons. The same data also went into a second study, on T cells expressing NK-cell markers.

The sample was PBMCs. The receptors derive from a woman aged 18-30 years in good health.

This clonotype was seen ten or more times. The rearrangement joins TRBV6-5 to TRBJ2-7; D gene uncertain. Trimming shortened V by 2 bases and J by 0 bases, and 8 bases separated the two germline ends. The germline V gene has CDR1 MNHEY and CDR2 SVGAGI. The length of the CDR3 is 14 residues. CDR3 DNA sequence: TGTGCCAGCAGTTACGGGCTTAGCTCCTACGAGCAGTACTTC. Translation gives CASSYGLSSYEQYF.

This chain links TRBV7-9 with TRBJ2-2; possibly TRBD1 or TRBD2 for D (5 bases each). Germline V gene sequence: CDR1 SEHNR, CDR2 FQNEAQ (reference sequence). There are 14 residues in the CDR3. The V end lost 8 bases, the J end lost 7 bases, and 17 bases lay between the germline ends. CDR3 region: CASSGTADYGELFF. The CDR3 nucleotides are TGTGCCAGCTCTGGGACGGCGGATTACGGGGAGCTGTTTTTT. Full variable domain (rest looked up from reference TRBV7-9 and TRBJ2-2): DTGVSQNPRHKITKRGQNVTFRCDPISEHNRLYWYRQTLGQGPEFLTYFQNEAQLEKSRLLSDRFSAERPKGSFSTLEIQRTEQGDSAMYLCASSGTADYGELFFGEGSRLTVL.

This clonotype was counted once. This sequence joins TRBV5-1 and TRBJ2-1; 9 bases are a match to TRBD1. The J segment lost 9 bases and the V segment lost 0 bases, leaving 4 bases of the junction unmatched. The length of the CDR3 is 14 residues. Germline loops: CDR1 SGHRS, CDR2 YFSETQ. CDR3 residues: CASSLEGQGSEQFF. As DNA, the CDR3 is TGCGCCAGCAGCTTGGAAGGACAGGGGAGTGAGCAGTTCTTC.

At least ten counts were recorded for this clonotype. The chain couples TRBV20-1 to TRBJ1-2; D unclear. This CDR3 comprises 11 residues. Looked up from germline, CDR1 is DFQATT and CDR2 is SNEGSKA (reference sequence). Trimming took 4 bases from V and 0 from J, leaving 3 bases between them. The CDR3 region has the DNA TGCAGTGCTAAGGCTAACTATGGCTACACCTTC. Its translation: CSAKANYGYTF.

The V and J genes are TRBV10-3 and TRBJ1-4; D gene uncertain. V was shortened by 6 bases and J by 2 bases, with 4 bases between the two germline ends. In germline, CDR1 is ENHRY, CDR2 SYGVKD. The CDR3 is made up of 12 amino acids. The CDR3 protein is CAIRGTNEKLFF. The CDR3 DNA reads TGTGCCATCAGGGGCACTAATGAAAAACTGTTTTTT.

The chain employs TRBV7-9 and TRBJ2-7, with TRBD1 as a possible D gene (6 bases). The germline gives CDR1 SEHNR, CDR2 FQNEAQ (reference sequence). The CDR3 covers 15 residues. Trimming took off 4 bases at V and 3 bases at J, with 16 bases between the two ends. CDR3 sequence (DNA): TGTGCCAGCAGCTCGGACAGCGGCAGTAGCTACGAGCAGTACTTC. Its translation: CASSSDSGSSYEQYF.

The J gene is TRBJ2-1, the V gene TRBV5-1, with 9 nucleotides matching TRBD1. J gave up 7 bases and V 0 bases, and 11 bases lay outside the gene matches. Germline values: CDR1 SGHRS, CDR2 YFSETQ. The CDR3 has 17 amino acids. This chain's CDR3 is CASSLGSWGQGRNEQFF. In DNA form, the CDR3 reads TGCGCCAGCAGCTTGGGATCCTGGGGACAGGGTCGGAATGAGCAGTTCTTC.

V usage is TRBV6-5 and J usage is TRBJ2-2, with 9 bases lining up with TRBD1. The J segment lost 6 bases and the V segment lost 4 bases, leaving 6 bases of the junction unmatched. The CDR3 extends over 15 amino acids. Germline values: CDR1 MNHEY, CDR2 SVGAGI. CDR3 amino acids: CASSSGTGTAGELFF. CDR3 DNA: TGTGCCAGCAGTTCGGGGACAGGGACCGCCGGGGAGCTGTTTTTT.

This clonotype was observed a few times. V gene TRBV4-1 combines with J gene TRBJ2-7; TRBD1 might be the D (5 bases). V gave up 1 base and J gave up 3 bases, with 7 bases separating them. The CDR3 has 13 amino acids. The V gene's germline CDR1 is MGHRA and CDR2 YSYEKL. The CDR3 sequence: CASSQAQGYEQYF. The DNA of the CDR3 is TGCGCCAGCAGCCAAGCCCAGGGCTACGAGCAGTACTTC.

V usage is TRBV29-1 and J usage is TRBJ2-3, with 7 bases aligning to TRBD2. J gave up 7 bases and V 7 bases, and 14 bases lay outside the gene matches. The CDR3 is 14 residues long. The germline gives CDR1 SQVTM, CDR2 ANQGSEA. CDR3 DNA: TGCAGCGCCCTTCCCAGCGGGATATGGAATACGCAGTATTTT. Encoded protein: CSALPSGIWNTQYF.

J is TRBJ2-1 and V is TRBV20-1; TRBD1 aligns across 7 bases. Germline assignment: CDR1 DFQATT and CDR2 SNEGSKA (reference sequence). The CDR3 runs to 14 residues. Germline trimming cut 3 bases from V and 4 bases from J; bases unmatched to any gene: 6. CDR3 nucleotides: TGCAGTGCTAGTTTGACAGGGTGGTACAATGAGCAGTTCTTC. Translating it yields CSASLTGWYNEQFF.

This clonotype showed up just a few times. The chain is built from TRBV12-3 or TRBV12-4 and TRBJ2-7; maybe TRBD1 (6 bases). The CDR3 spans 15 residues. V was pared by 4 bases and J by 2 bases, with 15 bases between. The CDR3 DNA sequence: TGTGCCAGCAGTTCCGGGACACCAACAGCCTACGAGCAGTACTTC. Its protein product is CASSSGTPTAYEQYF.

In its sample, this clonotype was seen a few times. The V call is TRBV6-2 or TRBV6-3, the J call TRBJ2-1; 10 bases are a match to TRBD2. The CDR3 totals 14 residues. After removal of 5 bases from V and 9 bases from J, the junction contained 7 bases not matched to a gene. Germline-derived CDR1 and CDR2 are MNHEY and SVGEGT. CDR3 sequence (DNA): TGTGCCAGCAGTCGGACTAGCGGAGGGTTTGAGCAGTTCTTC. This codes for CASSRTSGGFEQFF.

The rearrangement uses TRBV5-1 and TRBJ2-7; TRBD2 aligns across 9 bases. The CDR3 is 13 residues long. Germline assignment: CDR1 SGHRS and CDR2 YFSETQ. V was clipped by 5 bases and J by 12 bases; unmatched bases: 12. CDR3 loop: CASSSGGIESWYF. For the CDR3, the DNA is TGCGCCAGCAGTAGCGGGGGCATAGAGTCGTGGTACTTC.

This clonotype has more than one count but fewer than ten. The CDR3 sequence is CASSFRRAVPYEQYF. CDR3 coding DNA: TGCGCCAGCAGCTTTCGGCGGGCCGTACCCTACGAGCAGTACTTC. The rearrangement joins TRBV5-1 to TRBJ2-7; a possible D gene is TRBD2 (5 bases). CDR3 length: 15 amino acids. Trimming took off 2 bases at V and 2 bases at J, with 14 bases between the two ends. The germline gives CDR1 SGHRS, CDR2 YFSETQ.

V usage is TRBV6-1 and J usage is TRBJ2-1; TRBD2 aligns across 8 bases. The CDR3 sequence is 15 residues long. Unmatched junction bases numbered 5, after V lost 7 bases and J lost 0 bases. Germline CDR1 is MNHNS and CDR2 is SASEGT. CDR3 coding DNA: TGTGCCAGCACAATAGCGGGGAGCTCCTACAATGAGCAGTTCTTC. Its translation: CASTIAGSSYNEQFF.

This clonotype was counted between two and nine times. The chain employs TRBV5-5 and TRBJ1-2; tentatively, D is TRBD1 (5 bases). The CDR3 runs to 13 residues. CDR1 and CDR2 from the germline V gene are SGHKS and YYEKEE (reference sequence). V lost 7 bases, J lost 4 bases, and 14 bases lay in between. The CDR3 protein is CASSGQGGYGYTF. CDR3 DNA sequence: TGTGCCAGCTCGGGGCAGGGAGGCTATGGCTACACCTTC.

This clonotype has a handful of counts. The chain recombines TRBV6-4 with TRBJ2-1; TRBD2 might be the D (5 bases). The CDR3 consists of 15 residues. V lost 4 bases and J 2 bases, leaving 12 bases between the germline ends. Germline values: CDR1 MRHNA, CDR2 SNTAGT. The CDR3 DNA reads as TGTGCCAGCAGTGCGGGGTCTAGGGCCTACAATGAGCAGTTCTTC. Its translation is CASSAGSRAYNEQFF.

The V and J genes are TRBV29-1 and TRBJ1-2; D possibly corresponds to TRBD1 (5 bases). The CDR3 runs to 13 residues. Germline V gene sequence: CDR1 SQVTM, CDR2 ANQGSEA. V lost 7 bases and J 3 bases, leaving 15 bases between the germline ends. The CDR3 bases are TGCAGCGGGGTACAGGCGGGGGACTATGGCTACACCTTC. This codes for CSGVQAGDYGYTF.

This clonotype was counted only a few times. CDR3: CSAGQGRTQYF. In nucleotides, the CDR3 is TGCAGTGCCGGTCAAGGAAGGACCCAGTACTTC. This rearrangement joins TRBV20-1 to TRBJ2-5, with D uncertain. Germline assignment: CDR1 DFQATT and CDR2 SNEGSKA (reference sequence). Deletions cut 6 bases from V and 7 bases from J, with 12 bases between. The CDR3 has 11 residues.

V usage is TRBV2 and J usage is TRBJ2-3, with D possibly being TRBD2 (6 bases). Trimming removed 6 bases from V and 11 bases from J, with 18 bases in between. This CDR3 has 13 amino acids. The germline V gene has CDR1 SNHLY and CDR2 FYNNEI. The chain's CDR3 is CASRPGVQIRQYF. The CDR3 region has the DNA TGTGCCAGCAGGCCGGGAGTACAGATAAGGCAGTATTTT.

This clonotype turned up a few times. The chain carries TRBV7-9 and TRBJ2-7, with TRBD1 as a possible D gene (5 bases). Germline loops: CDR1 SEHNR, CDR2 FQNEAQ (reference sequence). Trimming pared 4 bases from V and 2 bases from J, leaving 9 bases between. This CDR3 is built from 13 residues. Here the CDR3 reads CASSSTDPYEQYF. CDR3 nucleotides: TGTGCCAGCAGCTCGACAGATCCCTACGAGCAGTACTTC.

On this clonotype itself: At one boundary the junction diverges from the germline segment, which might be a read error. The chain employs TRBV7-7 and TRBJ2-2; TRBD1 agrees at 8 bases. The germline V gene encodes CDR1 SSHAT and CDR2 FNYEAQ (reference sequence). The CDR3 loop spans 18 amino acids. DNA for the CDR3: TGTGCTAGCAGCCTAGGACAGGGAGGTTCGATTGACACCGGGGAGCTGTTTTTT. It is translated as CASSLGQGGSIDTGELFF.

The chain couples TRBV6-4 to TRBJ1-2, with D possibly being TRBD1 (5 bases). The V gene lost 6 bases and the J gene lost 0 bases, with 8 bases spanning the gap. The CDR3 has 13 amino acids. CDR1 and CDR2 (germline): MRHNA, SNTAGT. The CDR3 is CASSQGTNYGYTF. The CDR3 DNA sequence: TGTGCCAGCAGCCAGGGCACTAACTATGGCTACACCTTC.

This clonotype was counted many times. The genes are TRBV7-9 and TRBJ2-2; D is perhaps TRBD2 (6 bases). The CDR3 loop spans 17 amino acids. The germline V and J ends were trimmed by 2 bases and 5 bases, with 18 bases remaining between them. Germline-derived CDR1 and CDR2 are SEHNR and FQNEAQ (reference sequence). CDR3 in DNA: TGTGCCAGCAGCTTAATTTCTCCGGAGGGCTTTACCGGGGAGCTGTTTTTT. Its protein product is CASSLISPEGFTGELFF.

This chain links TRBV20-1 with TRBJ2-2, with 8 bases that match TRBD2. Unmatched junction bases numbered 9, after V lost 5 bases and J lost 7 bases. This CDR3 contains 14 residues. CDR1 and CDR2 (germline): DFQATT, SNEGSKA (reference sequence). In DNA, the CDR3 is TGCAGTGCTCGATCCGGGACTAGGGGCGGGGAGCTGTTTTTT. Its translation: CSARSGTRGGELFF.

The V gene is TRBV10-3, the J gene TRBJ2-3; D gene ambiguous. Germline CDR1 and CDR2: ENHRY and SYGVKD. V gave up 3 bases and J gave up 0 bases, with 13 bases separating them. The CDR3 is made up of 16 amino acids. The CDR3 region is CAISDHRISSTDTQYF. The CDR3 bases are TGTGCCATCAGTGATCATAGGATTTCTAGCACAGATACGCAGTATTTT.

This chain joins TRBV2 and TRBJ2-2; D possibly corresponds to TRBD2 (5 bases). There are 14 residues in the CDR3. Per the germline V gene, CDR1 is SNHLY and CDR2 is FYNNEI. Trimming stripped 3 bases from V and 4 bases from J, with 9 bases between. The chain's CDR3 is CASSDAGSTGELFF. The CDR3 coding sequence is TGTGCCAGCAGTGATGCGGGCTCCACCGGGGAGCTGTTTTTT.

The CDR3 DNA sequence: TGTGCCAGCAGTGAAGACGCGGGACGGCGGACCGGGGAGCTGTTTTTT. Protein product: CASSEDAGRRTGELFF. This rearrangement joins TRBV25-1 to TRBJ2-2, with D possibly matching TRBD2 (6 bases). Trimming removed 2 bases at V and 5 bases at J, with 15 bases between. Germline V gene sequence: CDR1 MGHDK, CDR2 SYGVNS. The CDR3 has 16 amino acids.

This clonotype was detected a few times. The chain uses TRBV12-3 or TRBV12-4 and TRBJ1-1; D is undetermined. The CDR3 runs 12 residues. V lost 9 bases to trimming and J lost 9 bases, with 17 bases between them. The CDR3 is CASRGGRLKAFF. CDR3 coding DNA: TGTGCCAGTCGAGGAGGGAGGTTGAAAGCTTTCTTT.

V gene TRBV7-2 combines with J gene TRBJ2-3; TRBD2 aligns across 9 bases. The V gene's germline CDR1 is SGHTA and CDR2 FQGNSA. V was clipped by 7 bases and J by 0 bases; unmatched bases: 11. This CDR3 has 17 residues. Here the CDR3 DNA reads TGTGCCAGCACCCGTCTACGGACTAGCGAGAGCACAGATACGCAGTATTTT. Its translation is CASTRLRTSESTDTQYF.